The 10 T cell receptor beta chains in this list originate from one sample, sequenced in a study of T cells after posttransplantation cyclophosphamide. Treatment was busulfan-fludarabine conditioning, a marrow graft, and cyclophosphamide on days +3 and +4. Method: immunoSEQ multiplex PCR; TCRdb's copy keeps in-frame clones and lacks some. The table has 3,500 or so clones, roughly 80% seen once. The specimen was PBMCs, collected 188 days after allogeneic stem cell transplant with posttransplant cyclophosphamide. These receptors were taken from a male patient aged 60 to 75 who received an allogeneic stem cell transplant from a related donor and was CMV-positive. Some of these T cells may belong to the graft donor.

The chain uses TRBV6-1 and TRBJ2-1; 9 bases fit TRBD2. From germline, CDR1 is MNHNS and CDR2 SASEGT. V shed 6 bases, J shed 7 bases, and the junction held 4 bases outside the gene matches. This CDR3 has 13 amino acids. The CDR3: CASRAGGRNEQFF. The CDR3 coding sequence is TGTGCCAGCAGAGCGGGAGGAAGGAATGAGCAGTTCTTC.

V usage is TRBV29-1 and J usage is TRBJ2-4; tentatively, D is TRBD1 (6 bases). V was cut by 7 bases and J by 0 bases, with 10 bases left in between. Germline-derived CDR1 and CDR2 are SQVTM and ANQGSEA. The CDR3 has 13 amino acids. Here the CDR3 reads CSAGQRAKNIQYF. The CDR3, as DNA: TGCAGCGCCGGACAGAGAGCCAAAAACATTCAGTACTTC.

This clone has only one observation. The chain employs TRBV7-2 and TRBJ2-7; D might be TRBD1 (5 bases). The CDR3 has 16 residues. The germline CDR1 and CDR2 sequences are SGHTA and FQGNSA. V was pared by 8 bases and J by 0 bases, with 20 bases between. The CDR3 nucleotides are TGTGCCAGCTCTAGGGGAAGAACTCTCCTCTCCTACGAGCAGTACTTC. This codes for CASSRGRTLLSYEQYF. Looking up the rest from reference TRBV7-2 and TRBJ2-7 gives the full variable domain: GAGVSQSPSNKVTEKGKDVELRCDPISGHTALYWYRQSLGQGLEFLIYFQGNSAPDKSGLPSDRFSAERTGGSVSTLTIQRTQQEDSAVYLCASSRGRTLLSYEQYFGPGTRLTVT.

CDR3 bases: TGTGCCAGCAGCGTAGCCGGGTTTAGCAATCAGCCCCAGCATTTT. It encodes CASSVAGFSNQPQHF. The chain carries TRBV9 and TRBJ1-5; D not resolved. V lost 0 bases, J lost 0 bases, and 7 bases lay in between. Germline CDR1 SGDLS, CDR2 YYNGEE. The CDR3 length is 15 residues.

The rearrangement joins TRBV6-5 to TRBJ2-5; 8 nucleotides match TRBD2. Germline V gene data show CDR1 as MNHEY and CDR2 as SVGAGI. V was clipped by 10 bases and J by 5 bases; unmatched bases: 3. The CDR3 loop spans 11 amino acids. CDR3 sequence reads: CATGREETQYF. CDR3 sequence (DNA): TGTGCCACCGGGAGGGAGGAGACCCAGTACTTC.

V usage is TRBV7-9 and J usage is TRBJ1-2, with 7 bases matching TRBD1. The trim removed 2 bases at V and 4 bases at J, leaving 4 bases unmatched. Germline-derived CDR1 and CDR2 are SEHNR and FQNEAQ (reference sequence). The CDR3 sequence is 14 residues long. CDR3 nucleotide sequence: TGTGCCAGCAGCTTAAGTACAGGGGTCTATGGCTACACCTTC. It encodes CASSLSTGVYGYTF.

The chain recombines TRBV4-3 with TRBJ2-6, with TRBD1 as a possible D gene (6 bases). V lost 0 bases and J lost 2, with 8 bases in between. The germline V gene has CDR1 LGHNA and CDR2 YSLEER. The CDR3 spans 16 residues. The DNA of the CDR3 is TGCGCCAGCAGCCAAGATGGGGGCCCTGGGGCCAACGTCCTGACTTTC. Its translation: CASSQDGGPGANVLTF.

The chain combines TRBV5-1 with TRBJ2-7, with D possibly matching TRBD2 (6 bases). CDR1 and CDR2 from the germline V gene are SGHRS and YFSETQ. With 2 bases removed from V and 3 bases from J, the gap between germline ends came to 15 bases. The CDR3 runs 15 residues. DNA for the CDR3: TGCGCCAGCAGCTTACCACGGGGAGGCATCTACGAGCAGTACTTC. This translates into CASSLPRGGIYEQYF.

The rearrangement joins TRBV5-6 to TRBJ1-1; D possibly corresponds to TRBD1 (5 bases). Trimming left V 4 bases short and J 2 bases short, with 12 bases between. Germline V gene lookup returns CDR1 SGHDT and CDR2 YYEEEE. This CDR3 is built from 14 residues. The CDR3: CASSPGLANTEAFF. The CDR3 DNA reads as TGTGCCAGCAGCCCGGGACTGGCAAACACTGAAGCTTTCTTT.

The gene calls are TRBV4-3 and TRBJ2-1, with 12 bases fitting TRBD2. The ends lost 6 bases at V and 8 bases at J; junction bases unmatched: 11. CDR1 and CDR2 (germline): LGHNA, YSLEER. CDR3 length equals 16 residues. CDR3 loop: CASSRLAGDVTYEQFF. Here the CDR3 DNA reads TGCGCCAGCAGTCGACTAGCGGGAGATGTAACCTATGAGCAGTTCTTC.